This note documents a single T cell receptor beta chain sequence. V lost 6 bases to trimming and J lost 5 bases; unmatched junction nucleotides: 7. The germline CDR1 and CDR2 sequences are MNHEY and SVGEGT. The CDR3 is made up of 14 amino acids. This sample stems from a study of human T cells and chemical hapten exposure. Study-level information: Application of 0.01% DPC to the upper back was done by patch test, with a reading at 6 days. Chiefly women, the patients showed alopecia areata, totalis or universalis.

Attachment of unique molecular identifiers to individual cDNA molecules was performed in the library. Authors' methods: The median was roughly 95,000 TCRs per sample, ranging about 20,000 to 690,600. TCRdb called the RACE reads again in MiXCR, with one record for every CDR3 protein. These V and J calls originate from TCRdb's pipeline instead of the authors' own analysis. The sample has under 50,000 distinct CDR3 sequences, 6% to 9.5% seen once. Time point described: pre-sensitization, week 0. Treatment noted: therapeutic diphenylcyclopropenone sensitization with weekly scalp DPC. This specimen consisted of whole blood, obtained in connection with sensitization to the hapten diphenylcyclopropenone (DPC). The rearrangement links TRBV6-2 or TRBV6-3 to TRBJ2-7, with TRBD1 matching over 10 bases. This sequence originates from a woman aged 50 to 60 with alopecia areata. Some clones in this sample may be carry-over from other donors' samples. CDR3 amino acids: CASREYGTGDEQYF. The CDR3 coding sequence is TGTGCCAGCAGAGAGTACGGGACAGGGGACGAGCAGTACTTC.